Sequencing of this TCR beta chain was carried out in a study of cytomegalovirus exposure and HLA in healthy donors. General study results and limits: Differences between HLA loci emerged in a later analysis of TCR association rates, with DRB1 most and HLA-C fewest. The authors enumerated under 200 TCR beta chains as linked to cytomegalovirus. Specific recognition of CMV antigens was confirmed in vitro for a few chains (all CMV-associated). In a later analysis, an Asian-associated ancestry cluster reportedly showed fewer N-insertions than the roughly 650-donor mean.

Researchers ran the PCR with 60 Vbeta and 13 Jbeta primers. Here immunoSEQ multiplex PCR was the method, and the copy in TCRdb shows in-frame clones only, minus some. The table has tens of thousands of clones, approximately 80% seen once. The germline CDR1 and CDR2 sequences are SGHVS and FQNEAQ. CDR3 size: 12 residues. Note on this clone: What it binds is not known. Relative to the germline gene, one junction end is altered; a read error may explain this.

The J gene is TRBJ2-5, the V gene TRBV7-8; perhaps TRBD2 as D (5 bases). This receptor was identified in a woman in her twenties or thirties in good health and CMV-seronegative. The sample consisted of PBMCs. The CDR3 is CASSLEESRADF. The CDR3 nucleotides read TGTGCCAGCAGCTTAGAGGAGTCGCGGGCTGACTTC.